This T cell receptor (beta chain) was identified during a study of blood T cells in healthy people across ages. Then a second PCR, running roughly 6 to 11 cycles, was carried out with a sample-barcoded 5' primer and a J-beta primer mix. TCRdb reanalysed the 5' RACE reads using MiXCR and keeps one entry per CDR3 protein. The sample yields a few hundred thousand distinct CDR3 sequences, over 45% seen once. Trimming took 5 bases from V and 2 from J, leaving 17 bases between them. Germline V gene data show CDR1 as DFQATT and CDR2 as SNEGSKA (reference sequence). The CDR3 consists of 15 residues. The V and J genes are TRBV20-1 and TRBJ2-3; perhaps TRBD1 as D (6 bases). Sequencing was done on a sample of blood. This receptor was identified in a man aged 60-69 years in good health. The CDR3 sequence: CSAATGTHYTDTQYF. The CDR3 bases are TGCAGTGCTGCAACCGGGACACATTACACAGATACGCAGTATTTT.